The rows below give T cell receptor beta chains drawn from one sample of a study of early T cells in non-severe SARS-CoV-2 infection. One entry per CDR3 protein, called by TCRdb with MiXCR from the 5' RACE reads. The data hold about 77,000 distinct CDR3 sequences, with more than 7.5% observed a single time. Material: whole blood. The receptors stem from an adult who was a healthcare worker with PCR-confirmed SARS-CoV-2 infection or an uninfected control (not recorded which). Both conserved end residues are part of each CDR3. Fields, in order: J gene, CDR3 length, D gene, clone size, V gene, CDR3 protein, CDR3 DNA. D genes are given only for firm matches. Only some rows state a clone size, as once, few, many or a class for expanded clones.

TRBJ2-6	13	-	many	TRBV15	CATFSPGANVLTF	TGTGCCACATTTTCCCCGGGGGCCAACGTCCTGACTTTC
TRBJ2-1	15	TRBD2	-	TRBV7-9	CASSFLAGNYNEQFF	TGTGCCAGCAGCTTTTTAGCGGGAAACTACAATGAGCAGTTCTTC
TRBJ1-1	13	-	many	TRBV20-1	CSVEPPGDTEAFF	TGCAGTGTTGAGCCCCCCGGGGACACTGAAGCTTTCTTT
TRBJ2-1	17	-	many	TRBV20-1	CSARDQEKGVRVNEQFF	TGCAGTGCTAGAGATCAGGAGAAAGGGGTAAGGGTCAATGAGCAGTTCTTC
TRBJ2-1	16	-	many	TRBV11-2	CASSLGESVSYNEQFF	TGTGCCAGCAGCTTAGGGGAGAGCGTCTCCTACAATGAGCAGTTCTTC
TRBJ1-1	13	TRBD1	-	TRBV7-9	CASSSTGVVEAFF	TGTGCCAGCAGCTCGACAGGGGTTGTTGAAGCTTTCTTT
TRBJ2-1	17	TRBD2	many	TRBV4-2	CASSKKSLAGAYNEQFF	TGTGCCAGCAGCAAAAAGTCACTGGCGGGAGCTTACAATGAGCAGTTCTTC
TRBJ2-1	16	-	-	TRBV5-4	CASSANLVGAYNEQFF	TGTGCCAGCAGCGCGAACCTAGTTGGTGCCTACAATGAGCAGTTCTTC
TRBJ2-1	14	-	many	TRBV7-9	CASSRTGTNNEQFF	TGTGCCAGCAGCCGAACCGGGACGAACAATGAGCAGTTCTTC
TRBJ1-2	12	-	few	TRBV28	CASIGDGYGYTF	TGTGCCAGCATTGGGGATGGCTATGGCTACACCTTC
TRBJ1-2	13	TRBD1	-	TRBV7-2	CASSVGQMYGYTF	TGTGCCAGCAGCGTGGGACAGATGTATGGCTACACCTTC
TRBJ1-2	19	TRBD1	many	TRBV4-1	CASSQEAGHVGTGDAGYTF	TGCGCCAGCAGCCAAGAAGCGGGCCACGTCGGGACAGGGGACGCTGGCTACACCTTC
TRBJ1-1	15	-	few	TRBV18	CASSAGARFNTEAFF	TGTGCCAGCTCAGCGGGCGCCAGGTTCAACACTGAAGCTTTCTTT
TRBJ2-6	17	TRBD2	many	TRBV29-1	CSGCPGTSGSGANVLTF	TGCAGCGGGTGCCCGGGGACTAGCGGGTCTGGGGCCAACGTCCTGACTTTC
TRBJ2-1	14	-	many	TRBV20-1	CSARSGATHNEQFF	TGCAGTGCTCGGTCGGGAGCCACACACAATGAGCAGTTCTTC
TRBJ2-7	14	-	many	TRBV7-9	CASSLRKQDAEQYF	TGTGCCAGCAGCTTAAGAAAACAGGACGCCGAGCAGTACTTC
TRBJ2-4	16	-	many	TRBV28	CASSLGSMGAKNIQYF	TGTGCCAGCAGTTTAGGGTCGATGGGGGCCAAAAACATTCAGTACTTC
TRBJ2-7	15	-	few	TRBV11-1	CASRDPGLGVAEQYF	TGTGCCAGCAGGGACCCGGGACTTGGGGTCGCCGAGCAGTACTTC
TRBJ2-1	15	TRBD2	-	TRBV18	CASSPGTSGNNEQFF	TGTGCCAGCTCACCGGGGACTAGCGGTAACAATGAGCAGTTCTTC
TRBJ2-7	14	TRBD2	-	TRBV28	CATGLAGGPYEQYF	TGTGCCACGGGACTAGCGGGAGGACCTTACGAGCAGTACTTC
TRBJ1-2	13	-	-	TRBV28	CASTVRGNYGYTF	TGTGCCAGCACTGTCCGGGGAAACTATGGCTACACCTTC
TRBJ1-5	13	-	many	TRBV7-8	CASRLGSNQPQHF	TGTGCCAGCAGGTTGGGGAGCAATCAGCCCCAGCATTTT
TRBJ2-1	14	TRBD2	-	TRBV6-1	CASSGTSGSDEQFF	TGTGCCAGCAGTGGGACTAGCGGGAGCGATGAGCAGTTCTTC
TRBJ1-5	12	-	many	TRBV12-3/TRBV12-4	CASSQGGQPQHF	TGTGCCAGCTCACAGGGAGGCCAGCCCCAGCATTTT
TRBJ2-5	14	TRBD2	many	TRBV9	CASALGLAGETQYF	TGTGCCAGCGCACTAGGACTAGCGGGAGAGACCCAGTACTTC
TRBJ2-7	15	TRBD2	many	TRBV6-2/TRBV6-3	CASRPGLAGSYEQYF	TGTGCCAGCAGACCGGGACTAGCGGGCTCCTACGAGCAGTACTTC
TRBJ2-7	15	-	many	TRBV9	CASSFGALSSYEQYF	TGTGCCAGCAGCTTCGGGGCCCTGAGCTCCTACGAGCAGTACTTC
TRBJ2-1	14	TRBD2	many	TRBV7-7	CASSFGLADYEQFF	TGTGCCAGCAGCTTCGGACTAGCGGACTATGAGCAGTTCTTC
TRBJ2-7	10	-	few	TRBV11-1	CASRGTDQYF	TGTGCCAGCAGGGGGACGGATCAGTACTTC
TRBJ2-1	15	TRBD2	many	TRBV7-2	CASSLGLAGGPEQFF	TGTGCCAGCAGCTTAGGACTAGCGGGAGGGCCTGAGCAGTTCTTC
TRBJ2-2	15	-	-	TRBV19	CASLMGTYNTGELFF	TGTGCCAGTCTTATGGGGACCTATAACACCGGGGAGCTGTTTTTT
TRBJ1-1	14	-	few	TRBV18	CASSPSQMNTEAFF	TGTGCCAGCTCACCGTCACAAATGAACACTGAAGCTTTCTTT
TRBJ2-5	14	-	-	TRBV28	CASSLTGTQETQYF	TGTGCCAGCAGTTTGACCGGGACCCAAGAGACCCAGTACTTC
TRBJ2-7	12	TRBD1	-	TRBV28	CATATGGNEQYF	TGTGCCACCGCGACAGGGGGCAACGAGCAGTACTTC
TRBJ2-1	15	-	many	TRBV7-8	CASSLFAGIRNEQFF	TGTGCCAGCAGCTTATTTGCCGGGATAAGAAATGAGCAGTTCTTC
TRBJ2-3	15	TRBD2	many	TRBV5-6	CASTSLAGERNTQYF	TGTGCCAGCACAAGTCTAGCGGGAGAAAGGAATACGCAGTATTTT